This passage covers 21 T cell receptor beta chains from one sample sequenced in a study of spatial heterogeneity in lung cancer. Time point of the sample: sample taken at primary tumor resection. TCRdb ran MiXCR on the 5' RACE reads and lists one entry per CDR3 protein. The profile shows about 48,000 distinct CDR3 sequences, approximately 5% of them singletons. The specimen was PBMCs, collected at surgery. These receptors originate from a male donor with early-stage non-small cell lung cancer.

This clonotype was seen repeatedly, ten times or more. The chain employs TRBV11-2 and TRBJ2-7, with 7 bases identical to TRBD1. J gave up 7 bases and V 3 bases, and 9 bases lay outside the gene matches. The CDR3 has 14 residues. The germline gives CDR1 SGHAT, CDR2 FQNNGV. This CDR3 is CASSFSQATGEQYF. The CDR3 DNA reads as TGTGCCAGCAGCTTTTCACAGGCGACAGGGGAGCAGTACTTC.

The CDR3 DNA reads TGCGCCAGCAGCCGGACCGGACACCAGAAAGAGACCCAGTACTTC. Amino acids: CASSRTGHQKETQYF. The rearrangement links TRBV5-1 to TRBJ2-5; D might be TRBD1 (5 bases). Trimming cost V 4 bases and J 3 bases, with 16 bases left between them. Looked up from germline, CDR1 is SGHRS and CDR2 is YFSETQ. The CDR3 totals 15 residues.

Many counts were recorded for this clonotype. This rearrangement joins TRBV20-1 to TRBJ1-6, with D perhaps matching TRBD1 (5 bases). Germline V gives CDR1 DFQATT, CDR2 SNEGSKA (reference sequence). The CDR3 totals 14 residues. V was clipped by 5 bases and J by 10 bases, with 18 bases between them. CDR3 bases: TGCAGTGCTGATAACCGGGACGTAGGATCACCCCTCCACTTT. This translates into CSADNRDVGSPLHF.

This clonotype came up many times. The chain recombines TRBV12-3 or TRBV12-4 with TRBJ2-1, with TRBD2 matching 7 bases. The CDR3 has 15 amino acids. V lost 6 bases and J lost 4; bases outside the gene matches: 9. The DNA of the CDR3 is TGTGCCAGCAGCCTCGGCCCAGCGGGGTACAATGAGCAGTTCTTC. Translated, it gives CASSLGPAGYNEQFF.

This clonotype is termed medium-sized. The V call is TRBV7-2, the J call TRBJ2-1; unclear D gene. V shed 2 bases and J shed 10 bases, with 12 bases lying between them. This CDR3 region has 13 residues. Germline loops: CDR1 SGHTA, CDR2 FQGNSA. CDR3 coding DNA: TGTGCCAGCAGCTTAAGAGTTGCGCGGGAGCAGTTCTTC. This encodes CASSLRVAREQFF. The variable domain in full, with the rest retrieved from reference TRBV7-2 and TRBJ2-1, is GAGVSQSPSNKVTEKGKDVELRCDPISGHTALYWYRQSLGQGLEFLIYFQGNSAPDKSGLPSDRFSAERTGGSVSTLTIQRTQQEDSAVYLCASSLRVAREQFFGPGTRLTVL.

This clonotype has a count of ten or more. This chain joins TRBV28 and TRBJ2-3; a possible D gene is TRBD1 (6 bases). CDR1 is MDHEN, CDR2 SYDVKM, per germline. V shed 6 bases and J shed 3 bases, with 10 bases lying between them. The CDR3 runs to 13 residues. CDR3 DNA sequence: TGTGCCAGCAGGTTACAGGGAACAGATACGCAGTATTTT. It codes for CASRLQGTDTQYF. Full variable domain (rest looked up from reference TRBV28 and TRBJ2-3): DVKVTQSSRYLVKRTGEKVFLECVQDMDHENMFWYRQDPGLGLRLIYFSYDVKMKEKGDIPEGYSVSREKKERFSLILESASTNQTSMYLCASRLQGTDTQYFGPGTRLTVL.

This clonotype was observed at least ten times. The chain has TRBV20-1 and TRBJ1-2; D uncertain. V was cut by 5 bases and J by 2 bases, with 12 bases left in between. CDR1 is DFQATT, CDR2 SNEGSKA, per germline (reference sequence). The CDR3 spans 13 residues. CDR3 sequence reads: CSASGSGNYGYTF. Written as DNA, the CDR3 is TGCAGTGCTTCCGGCTCGGGGAACTATGGCTACACCTTC.

This clonotype was counted ten times or more. V usage is TRBV7-3 and J usage is TRBJ2-2; no clear D gene. Trimming removed 6 bases at V and 6 bases at J, with 8 bases between. Germline CDR1 is SGHTA and CDR2 is FQGTGA. The CDR3 extends over 12 amino acids. Here the CDR3 reads CASSDIPGELFF. CDR3 DNA: TGTGCCAGCAGTGATATTCCCGGGGAGCTGTTTTTT.

In its sample, this clonotype was seen many times. The V call is TRBV3-1, the J call TRBJ2-7; TRBD2 might be the D (6 bases). The germline V gene has CDR1 LGHDT and CDR2 YNNKEL (reference sequence). V dropped 3 bases and J dropped 7 bases, with 13 bases sitting between them. The CDR3 is 13 amino acids. This CDR3 is CASSQGGPWEQYF. DNA for the CDR3: TGTGCCAGCAGCCAGGGGGGTCCCTGGGAGCAGTACTTC.

In its sample, this clonotype was seen many times. The V and J genes are TRBV5-1 and TRBJ2-2; 10 bases agree with TRBD2. The CDR3 covers 16 residues. Germline values: CDR1 SGHRS, CDR2 YFSETQ. V shed 4 bases, J shed 6 bases, and the junction held 9 bases outside the gene matches. CDR3 residues: CASSPPSGRGSGELFF. The CDR3 DNA is TGCGCCAGCAGCCCCCCTAGCGGGAGAGGATCCGGGGAGCTGTTTTTT.

The chain uses TRBV7-8 and TRBJ2-7, with D possibly matching TRBD2 (6 bases). The CDR3 extends over 14 amino acids. The germline gives CDR1 SGHVS, CDR2 FQNEAQ. With 2 bases removed from V and 2 bases from J, the gap between germline ends came to 10 bases. CDR3 region: CASSLSWTTYEQYF. The CDR3 coding sequence is TGTGCCAGCAGCTTATCATGGACTACCTACGAGCAGTACTTC.

This clonotype was recorded many times. V and J are TRBV6-5 and TRBJ1-5; 10 bases are a match to TRBD1. Trimming cost V 2 bases and J 4 bases; bases outside gene matches: 20. The CDR3 is 21 amino acids. Germline CDR1 reads MNHEY; CDR2 reads SVGAGI. This CDR3 reads CASSYPIFRDRGIPPNQPQHF. CDR3 in DNA: TGTGCCAGCAGTTACCCTATCTTCCGGGACAGGGGAATCCCTCCTAATCAGCCCCAGCATTTT.

This clonotype was detected many times. The rearrangement uses TRBV24-1 and TRBJ2-3; D uncertain. This CDR3 comprises 14 residues. Germline lookup yields CDR1 KGHDR and CDR2 SFDVKD. V lost 4 bases and J lost 5, with 12 bases in between. CDR3: CATSDSGRIDTQYF. CDR3 nucleotides: TGTGCCACCAGTGACTCCGGACGGATAGATACGCAGTATTTT.

This clonotype was detected ten times or more. J is TRBJ2-3 and V is TRBV7-9; D is possibly TRBD2 (7 bases). V was cut by 5 bases and J by 5 bases, with 17 bases left in between. From germline, CDR1 is SEHNR and CDR2 FQNEAQ (reference sequence). This CDR3 contains 15 residues. This CDR3 is CASSAGAGTGDTQYF. DNA for the CDR3: TGTGCCAGCAGCGCGGGGGCAGGGACTGGAGATACGCAGTATTTT.

This clonotype was seen many times. This chain joins TRBV6-2 or TRBV6-3 and TRBJ1-1; 7 nucleotides align to TRBD1. V lost 6 bases and J lost 5; bases outside the gene matches: 9. There are 14 residues in the CDR3. The germline V gene encodes CDR1 MNHEY and CDR2 SVGEGT. The CDR3 loop reads CASRDRVHRTEAFF. The CDR3 nucleotides read TGTGCCAGCAGAGACAGGGTGCACAGGACTGAAGCTTTCTTT.

This clonotype has a count of ten or more. The chain combines TRBV20-1 with TRBJ2-1; 9 bases are shared with TRBD2. CDR1 DFQATT and CDR2 SNEGSKA come from the germline V gene (reference sequence). V shed 3 bases and J 8 bases; nucleotides not matched to a gene: 8. This CDR3 has 14 residues. The DNA for the CDR3 is TGCAGTGCTAGTTATAGCGGGAGTACCGATGAGCAGTTCTTC. Translation: CSASYSGSTDEQFF.

This clonotype was counted at least ten times. The chain employs TRBV6-2 or TRBV6-3 and TRBJ2-7, with TRBD2 matching 7 bases. Trimming removed 0 bases from V and 0 bases from J; junction bases left unmatched: 2. Germline CDR1 is MNHEY and CDR2 is SVGEGT. This CDR3 has 15 amino acids. The CDR3 DNA sequence: TGTGCCAGCAGTTACTCGAGGGACTACTCCTACGAGCAGTACTTC. This sequence encodes CASSYSRDYSYEQYF.

The J gene is TRBJ2-3, the V gene TRBV5-6, with a possible D match to TRBD2 (5 bases). V was trimmed by 4 bases and J by 1 base, leaving 7 bases between them. CDR3 length equals 13 residues. Germline V gene lookup returns CDR1 SGHDT and CDR2 YYEEEE. The CDR3: CASSTGGTDTQYF. CDR3 nucleotide sequence: TGTGCCAGCAGCACCGGGGGCACAGATACGCAGTATTTT.

This clonotype came up a few times. An end of the junction does not agree with germline; a read error may underlie this. The rearrangement uses TRBV10-3 and TRBJ2-1; D ambiguous. Germline CDR1 reads ENHRY; CDR2 reads SYGVKD. The CDR3 is 14 residues long. This CDR3 reads CSMAAVNSYNEQFF. CDR3 nucleotide sequence: TGTTCCATGGCGGCGGTAAACTCCTACAATGAGCAGTTCTTC.

This clonotype was found many times. At one boundary the junction diverges from the germline segment, which might be a read error. This rearrangement joins TRBV5-5 to TRBJ1-5; D call uncertain. The CDR3 has 13 residues. CDR1 SGHKS and CDR2 YYEKEE come from the germline V gene (reference sequence). The CDR3 nucleotides are TGTGTCAGCAGCTTGGTTGCGGGGCAGCCCCAGCATTTT. Translating it yields CVSSLVAGQPQHF.

In this sample, this clonotype turned up many times. This rearrangement joins TRBV4-3 to TRBJ2-3, with 9 bases fitting TRBD2. The CDR3 contains 16 residues. The germline V gene encodes CDR1 LGHNA and CDR2 YSLEER. Losses at the gene ends were 1 base for V and 5 bases for J; bases not matched to a gene: 7. The CDR3 region is CASSQGLAVAGDTQYF. The CDR3 region has the DNA TGCGCCAGCAGCCAAGGACTAGCGGTGGCGGGAGATACGCAGTATTTT.